This T cell receptor beta chain was documented in a study of blood T cell repertoires in COVID-19. The germline V gene has CDR1 SGHKS and CDR2 YYEKEE (reference sequence). Trimming stripped 4 bases from V and 1 base from J, with 17 bases between. The CDR3 runs 17 residues. This clone was observed a few times. Here immunoSEQ multiplex PCR was the method, and the copy in TCRdb shows in-frame clones only, minus some. The sample records under 90,000 clones, roughly 88% being singletons. The sequence was obtained from a man between 65 and 85 years old with active or convalescent COVID-19. The sequenced sample consisted of peripheral blood. The rearrangement joins TRBV5-5 to TRBJ2-2, with a weak D call TRBD1 (6 bases). CDR3 in DNA: TGTGCCAGCAGCCCACGGCAAGGACAGCTGAACACCGGGGAGCTGTTTTTT. Its protein product is CASSPRQGQLNTGELFF.